A single sample is the source of the 21 T cell receptor beta chains below, sequenced in a study of post-analysis software for immune sequencing data. Each TCR beta cDNA library carried unique molecular identifiers. TCRdb ran MiXCR on the PCR reads and lists one entry per CDR3 protein. Here the sample spans 600,000 to 700,000 distinct CDR3 sequences, around 64% being singletons. Points from the study as a whole: Several TRBV segments were more frequent in patients than controls; TRBV5-6, TRBV5-1 and TRBV20-1 belonged to this group.

Their cognate antigens are unknown. Sequencing was performed on blood. Source of these receptors: a girl aged 2 to 9 with multiple sclerosis.

This clonotype turned up a few times. The V call is TRBV4-3, the J call TRBJ2-3; D not certain. This CDR3 region has 13 residues. Per the germline V gene, CDR1 is LGHNA and CDR2 is YSLEER. Trimming took 0 bases from V and 5 from J, leaving 6 bases between them. Here the CDR3 reads CASSQDKGDTQYF. In nucleotides, the CDR3 is TGCGCCAGCAGCCAAGATAAGGGAGATACGCAGTATTTT.

The chain carries TRBV4-2 and TRBJ1-4; D is perhaps TRBD1 (6 bases). Germline V gene data show CDR1 as LGHNA and CDR2 as YNFKEQ. CDR3 length: 16 amino acids. V lost 0 bases, J lost 5 bases, and 13 bases lay in between. The CDR3 bases are TGTGCCAGCAGCCAAGATAGGGGGGGGCTAAATGAAAAACTGTTTTTT. Translating it yields CASSQDRGGLNEKLFF.

A note on this clonotype: One end of the junction is discordant with germline, which a read error may explain. V is TRBV5-5 and J is TRBJ2-2; possibly TRBD2 for D (6 bases). CDR3 size: 17 residues. CDR1 and CDR2 (germline): SGHKS, YYEKEE (reference sequence). CDR3 residues: CAGSLGRWQGNTGELFF. The CDR3 region has the DNA TGTGCCGGCAGCTTGGGGAGGTGGCAGGGGAACACCGGGGAGCTGTTTTTT.

This chain joins TRBV20-1 and TRBJ2-3, with 13 nucleotides matching TRBD2. The CDR3 length is 16 residues. The J segment lost 1 base and the V segment lost 5 bases, leaving 6 bases of the junction unmatched. CDR1 and CDR2 (germline): DFQATT, SNEGSKA (reference sequence). CDR3 in DNA: TGCAGTGCTTGCCCTGGGACTAGCGGGGGCACAGATACGCAGTATTTT. It translates to CSACPGTSGGTDTQYF.

This chain links TRBV15 with TRBJ2-1; no firm D call. Trimming stripped 1 base from V and 5 bases from J, with 9 bases between. Per germline, CDR1 LNHNV and CDR2 YYDKDF (reference sequence). CDR3 length equals 14 residues. The CDR3 protein is CATSRVGWDNEQFF. As DNA, the CDR3 is TGTGCCACCAGCAGAGTAGGTTGGGACAATGAGCAGTTCTTC.

The V and J genes are TRBV2 and TRBJ2-7; TRBD1 might be the D (6 bases). The CDR3 sequence is 14 residues long. Trimming pared 8 bases from V and 3 bases from J, leaving 17 bases between. In germline, CDR1 is SNHLY, CDR2 FYNNEI. The CDR3 sequence is CASFGTPGGYEQYF. The CDR3 DNA reads TGTGCCAGCTTCGGGACACCTGGGGGCTACGAGCAGTACTTC.

The chain employs TRBV15 and TRBJ1-1, with 10 bases that match TRBD1. Germline CDR1 reads LNHNV; CDR2 reads YYDKDF (reference sequence). CDR3 length: 16 residues. V shed 0 bases, J shed 2 bases, and the junction held 3 bases outside the gene matches. The CDR3 here is CATSRDWDRGNTEAFF. CDR3 sequence (DNA): TGTGCCACCAGCAGAGATTGGGACAGGGGCAACACTGAAGCTTTCTTT.

V and J are TRBV10-3 and TRBJ2-5; possible D gene TRBD2, 6 bases. The CDR3 contains 16 residues. Per the germline V gene, CDR1 is ENHRY and CDR2 is SYGVKD. V lost 4 bases and J lost 5, with 20 bases in between. CDR3 loop: CAISVGGGGPTETQYF. The CDR3 DNA follows: TGTGCCATCAGTGTTGGGGGAGGAGGGCCGACGGAGACCCAGTACTTC.

J is TRBJ1-2 and V is TRBV6-2 or TRBV6-3; D uncertain. The CDR3 covers 12 residues. V was shortened by 7 bases and J by 8 bases, with 14 bases between the two germline ends. The germline V gene encodes CDR1 MNHEY and CDR2 SVGEGT. This chain's CDR3 is CASKTPLYGYTF. The CDR3 DNA follows: TGTGCCAGCAAAACTCCGTTGTACGGCTACACCTTC.

The chain couples TRBV12-5 to TRBJ2-1; 8 bases agree with TRBD1. CDR1 and CDR2 (germline): LGHNT, FRNRAP. The ends lost 6 bases at V and 10 bases at J; junction bases unmatched: 5. The CDR3 length is 12 residues. CDR3 amino acids: CASGRGLREQFF. The CDR3 nucleotides are TGTGCTAGTGGCAGGGGGCTCCGCGAGCAGTTCTTC.

This clonotype was observed a few times. The rearrangement joins TRBV10-3 to TRBJ2-1, with a possible D match to TRBD2 (6 bases). The CDR3 has 16 amino acids. V was pared by 5 bases and J by 8 bases, with 22 bases between. CDR1 and CDR2 (germline): ENHRY, SYGVKD. The CDR3 DNA sequence: TGTGCCATCAGTCCTAGCGAGAAACAAAATTCGGATGAGCAGTTCTTC. It is translated as CAISPSEKQNSDEQFF.

The rearrangement links TRBV5-1 to TRBJ2-1; TRBD2 agrees at 8 bases. V was clipped by 0 bases and J by 8 bases; unmatched bases: 7. In germline, CDR1 is SGHRS, CDR2 YFSETQ. The CDR3 is 15 residues long. CDR3 protein: CASSLGTSPSDEQFF. For the CDR3, the DNA is TGCGCCAGCAGCTTGGGGACTAGCCCTTCGGATGAGCAGTTCTTC.

The chain recombines TRBV7-9 with TRBJ2-2, with 9 bases fitting TRBD1. Germline V gives CDR1 SEHNR, CDR2 FQNEAQ (reference sequence). This CDR3 is built from 17 residues. V trimming: 5 bases; J trimming: 4 bases; junction bases outside the gene matches: 11. The CDR3 sequence: CASSTRDREGGTGELFF. The CDR3 coding sequence is TGTGCCAGCAGCACTCGGGACAGGGAGGGAGGCACCGGGGAGCTGTTTTTT.

The chain links TRBV18 to TRBJ2-1; a weak D match, TRBD1 (5 bases). V lost 2 bases and J 8 bases, leaving 10 bases between the germline ends. The germline CDR1 and CDR2 sequences are KGHSH and LQKENI. CDR3 length: 13 amino acids. DNA for the CDR3: TGTGCCAGCTCACCAGGTCAGGGTTATGAGCAGTTCTTC. Its protein product is CASSPGQGYEQFF.

V and J are TRBV5-1 and TRBJ1-6; 7 nucleotides line up with TRBD1. Germline assignment: CDR1 SGHRS and CDR2 YFSETQ. The CDR3 spans 15 residues. With 2 bases clipped from V and 5 bases from J, the junction kept 4 bases outside the gene matches. In nucleotides, the CDR3 is TGCGCCAGCAGCTTCACAGGGGAAAATAATTCACCCCTCCACTTT. Translation: CASSFTGENNSPLHF.

The table lists this clonotype with many counts. The rearrangement joins TRBV18 to TRBJ2-5; tentatively, D is TRBD1 or TRBD2 (5 bases each). The V end lost 8 bases, the J end lost 0 bases, and 10 bases lay between the germline ends. Germline values: CDR1 KGHSH, CDR2 LQKENI. The CDR3 is made up of 13 amino acids. The CDR3 DNA reads as TGTGCCAGCAGTCCGGGACACCAAGAGACCCAGTACTTC. This encodes CASSPGHQETQYF.

The CDR3: CASRPTGGGGNEQFF. The CDR3 region has the DNA TGTGCCAGCAGACCGACAGGGGGCGGGGGCAATGAGCAGTTCTTC. V and J are TRBV12-3 or TRBV12-4 and TRBJ2-1; 10 bases are shared with TRBD1. The CDR3 loop spans 15 amino acids. Germline trimming cut 6 bases from V and 6 bases from J; bases unmatched to any gene: 8.

In this sample, this clonotype turned up once. This chain joins TRBV10-3 and TRBJ2-7; 8 nucleotides line up with TRBD1. Germline trimming cut 4 bases from V and 1 base from J; bases unmatched to any gene: 9. CDR1 is ENHRY, CDR2 SYGVKD, per germline. The CDR3 has 16 amino acids. The DNA of the CDR3 is TGTGCCATCAGTGGCGTCCCGGGACAGGTTTCCTACGAGCAGTACTTC. Translated: CAISGVPGQVSYEQYF.

The chain employs TRBV27 and TRBJ2-1; D gene ambiguous. This CDR3 is built from 12 residues. Deletions cut 7 bases from V and 9 bases from J, with 13 bases between. The germline V gene encodes CDR1 MNHEY and CDR2 SMNVEV (reference sequence). CDR3 residues: CASTDPPGEQFF. The CDR3 DNA is TGTGCCAGCACGGATCCCCCCGGTGAGCAGTTCTTC.

This clonotype was recorded a few times. The chain uses TRBV7-9 and TRBJ2-1, with 9 bases lining up with TRBD2. In germline, CDR1 is SEHNR, CDR2 FQNEAQ (reference sequence). This CDR3 has 15 amino acids. Trimming cost V 6 bases and J 4 bases; bases outside gene matches: 7. CDR3 protein: CASSPLAGSYNEQFF. In DNA, the CDR3 is TGTGCCAGCAGTCCGCTAGCGGGATCGTACAATGAGCAGTTCTTC.

The chain has TRBV20-1 and TRBJ2-4, with TRBD2 identical over 7 bases. Germline-derived CDR1 and CDR2 are DFQATT and SNEGSKA (reference sequence). V gave up 0 bases and J gave up 13 bases; unmatched junction bases: 12. The CDR3 covers 14 residues. CDR3 amino acids: CSAREGTTLGEQYF. CDR3 in DNA: TGCAGTGCTAGAGAGGGGACTACCCTTGGGGAGCAGTACTTC.